The entry that follows covers one TCR beta chain sequence. What this receptor recognizes is not known. Base qualities are not provided; no much larger clone lies one nucleotide away. These data belong to a study of blood T cells in healthy people across ages (dated by TCRdb to between 2014 and 2017). Context from the whole study: Template switching captured roughly one uniquely barcoded TCR beta cDNA molecule per two T cells in model experiments. For two donors (one aged 18 to 30 and one aged 80 or older), the study analyzed two additional independent replicas of 1 million unique cDNA reads from the same blood draw. Age-related changes in TCR beta repertoire diversity were measured in the study by deep sequencing normalized with unique cDNA molecular identifiers. Donors were grouped into four age groups: young (average roughly 15 years), middle-aged (39), aged (roughly 62) and long-lived (approximately 75).

Results the study describes overall, beyond this receptor: Because donor CMV infection status was unknown, age-related changes in expanded clonotypes were potentially confounded. Observed TCR beta diversity correlated strongly with the percentage of naive T cells measured by flow cytometry. As age increased, observed TCR beta diversity per million T cells dropped in a roughly linear way, and a significant reduction was already evident by age roughly 40. Estimates of total diversity from one million sequenced T cells were regarded as lower bounds and underestimates. Compared with the aged group, more naive CD4+ T cells, fewer expanded clones and increased TCR diversity were shown by the long-lived group, suggesting age selection. Since profiling was done on bulk unsorted PBMCs, naive and antigen-experienced compartments could not be conclusively compared.

Donors were a few dozen systemically healthy Caucasian individuals from Russia aged roughly 6 to 90 years. Each donor gave around 9.5 milliliters of peripheral blood, collected into EDTA-treated Vacutainer tubes. PBMCs were isolated by Ficoll-Paque density-gradient centrifugation, with at least 6.5 million obtained per sample. Total RNA, at least 5 micrograms per sample, was extracted from PBMCs with Trizol reagent. For every donor, flow cytometry on a PBMC aliquot measured the percentage of naive CD45RAhigh/CD27high T cells. Spanning cysteine to phenylalanine, the CDR3 consists of 16 amino acids. The only DNA kept is the CDR3, 48 bases in frame from the first base. The CDR1 and CDR2 encoded by the germline V gene are ENHRY and SYGVKD. The germline ends are 18 bases apart after V is trimmed by 1 base and J by 8 bases. Library method: 5' RACE. The sequencer listed for this sample is Illumina HiSeq 2500. The second PCR ran for roughly 7 to 12 cycles and used a J-beta primer mix along with a sample-barcoded 5' primer. A unique molecular identifier was introduced onto each TCR beta cDNA molecule by a template-switch 5' adaptor carrying 12 random nucleotides. Each sample yielded at least 2.5 million CDR3-containing paired-end reads. All of the RNA was converted into first-strand cDNA using the Mint cDNA synthesis kit, with a TRBC-specific oligonucleotide serving as the primer. Following uracil-DNA glycosylase treatment, all cDNA underwent a first 18-cycle PCR with the universal primers M1SS and BC2_uni_R. On the study's bioinformatics: For normalization, 1 million high-quality reads were randomly selected from each sample, with every read carrying a distinct molecular identifier. Instead of being binned into consensus sequences, reads with shared molecular identifiers were discarded. CDR3 identification, clonotype clustering and error correction used MiTCR with a Q25 quality threshold and the strictest error-elimination algorithm. A nonparametric unseen species model with Euler transformation was used to estimate a lower bound on total TCR beta diversity. Clones were called with MiXCR by TCRdb after fastp trimmed the public reads at Q25, and only in-frame beta chains were retained. Every CDR3 protein is listed once, alongside the most common genes and DNA of its rows. TCRdb's processing, not the authors' own work, is the source of the V and J calls. Counted in this sample were about 800,000 distinct CDR3 sequences; 20% to 25% of them appeared once. The ten largest clones take up 3.7% of the sample.

This same sample was also taken into another study, of T cells of mothers and their children. The second investigation adds: Nine systemically healthy Caucasian individuals, comprising three mothers and their six children, were included as donors. cDNA synthesis used all of the extracted RNA, with approximately 1.6 ug of RNA in each 15 ul reaction. Sample barcodes and 2-4 random nucleotides were added via the M1S primer in the second PCR. More than 9 million TCR beta CDR3 reads were obtained from each mother, and approximately 3 million reads were obtained from each child. TCR recombination output is similarly shaped by thymic selection in related and unrelated pairs, with a minor effect exerted by inherited differences. Related mother-child pairs always showed normalized repertoire overlap that was slightly higher than in unrelated mother-child pairs, though the difference was never significant. No persistent microchimeric T cell clones were detected, at a sensitivity of 80 to 100 clones per million clonotypes. In the study, deep NGS was used to compare the TCR beta repertoires of mothers and children, and features distinguishing related mother-child pairs from unrelated individuals were sought. On average, the children were roughly 10 +/- 4 years old, while the mothers were 40 +/- 4 years old. Libraries were sequenced on Illumina HiSeq 2000 with 100+100 nt paired-end reads after adapter ligation with NEBNext reagents. Mother and child libraries were prepared a month apart and sequenced in separate runs to prevent cross-contamination. Between 500,000 and 2,000,000 distinct TCR beta clonotypes were identified per donor. Naive TCR beta clonotypes were estimated from low-frequency clonotypes matched to each donor's FACS-determined naive share, without sorting.

The clonotype was recovered from a boy younger than 18 in good health. Sample: blood. The sequence is built from TRBV10-3 and TRBJ2-1, with no reliable assignment of the D segment. The CDR3 protein sequence reads: CAISEFRAAEVDEQFF. The bases read TGTGCCATCAGTGAGTTTCGGGCAGCCGAAGTCGATGAGCAGTTCTTC.